One T cell receptor (beta chain) is described in this entry. The assay was immunoSEQ multiplex PCR, and TCRdb's table has in-frame clones only and misses some. Among 85,000 to 90,000 clones listed, approximately 95% were seen once. This specimen belongs to a study of T cell changes during pregnancy in multiple sclerosis. Trimming stripped 3 bases from V and 4 bases from J, with 13 bases between. From germline, CDR1 is MNHEY and CDR2 SVGAGI. The CDR3 covers 14 residues. The sequencing used peripheral blood, collected after pregnancy. This clonotype originated in a female donor in good health, enrolled as a control in a pregnancy study. This chain uses TRBV6-5 with TRBJ2-7; D is possibly TRBD1 (6 bases). CDR3: CASSYRPGQYEQYF. The CDR3 DNA follows: TGTGCCAGCAGTTATCGGCCGGGACAATACGAGCAGTACTTC.